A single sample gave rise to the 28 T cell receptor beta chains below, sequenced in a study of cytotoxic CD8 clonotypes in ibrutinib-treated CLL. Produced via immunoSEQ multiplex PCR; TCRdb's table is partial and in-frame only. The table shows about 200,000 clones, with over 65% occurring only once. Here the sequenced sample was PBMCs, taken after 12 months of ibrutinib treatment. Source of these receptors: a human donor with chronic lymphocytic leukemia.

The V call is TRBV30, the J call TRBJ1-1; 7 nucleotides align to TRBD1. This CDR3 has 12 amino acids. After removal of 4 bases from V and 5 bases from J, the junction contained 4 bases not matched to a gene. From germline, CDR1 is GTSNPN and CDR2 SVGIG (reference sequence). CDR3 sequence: CAWNRGLTEAFF. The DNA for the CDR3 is TGTGCCTGGAATAGGGGGCTGACTGAAGCTTTCTTT.

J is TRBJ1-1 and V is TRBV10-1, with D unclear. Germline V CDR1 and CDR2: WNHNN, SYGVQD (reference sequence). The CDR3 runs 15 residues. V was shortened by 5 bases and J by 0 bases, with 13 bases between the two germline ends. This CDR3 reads CASSRTRELNTEAFF. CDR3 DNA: TGCGCCAGCAGTCGGACTCGGGAGTTGAACACTGAAGCTTTCTTT.

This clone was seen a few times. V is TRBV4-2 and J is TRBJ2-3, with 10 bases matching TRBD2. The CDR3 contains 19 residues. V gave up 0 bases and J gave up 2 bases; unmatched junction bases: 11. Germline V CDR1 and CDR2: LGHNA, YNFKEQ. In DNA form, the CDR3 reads TGTGCCAGCAGCCAAGAAGTGAGCCTAGCGGGGGCCTACACAGATACGCAGTATTTT. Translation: CASSQEVSLAGAYTDTQYF.

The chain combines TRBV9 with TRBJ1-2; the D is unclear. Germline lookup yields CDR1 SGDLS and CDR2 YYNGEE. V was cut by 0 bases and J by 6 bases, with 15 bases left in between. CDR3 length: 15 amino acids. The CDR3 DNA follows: TGTGCCAGCAGCGTAGAAGGGCAGGCTAGGCATGGCTACACCTTC. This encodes CASSVEGQARHGYTF.

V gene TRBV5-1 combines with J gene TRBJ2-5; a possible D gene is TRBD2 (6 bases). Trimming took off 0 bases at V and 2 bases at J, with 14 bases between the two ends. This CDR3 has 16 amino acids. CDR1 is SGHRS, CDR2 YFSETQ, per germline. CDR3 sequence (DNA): TGCGCCAGCAGCTTGGCCGGCGGGGCGAATCAAGAGACCCAGTACTTC. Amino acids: CASSLAGGANQETQYF.

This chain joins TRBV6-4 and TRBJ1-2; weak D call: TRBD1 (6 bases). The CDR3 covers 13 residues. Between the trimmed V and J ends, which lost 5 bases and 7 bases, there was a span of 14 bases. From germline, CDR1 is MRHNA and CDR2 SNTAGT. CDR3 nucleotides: TGTGCCAGCAGTAAACAGGGATGGAGTGGCTACACCTTC. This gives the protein CASSKQGWSGYTF.

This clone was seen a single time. The CDR3 loop reads CASSYSQGQSYEQYF. For the CDR3, the DNA is TGTGCCAGCAGTTACTCGCAGGGTCAAAGCTACGAGCAGTACTTC. The chain joins TRBV6-6 to TRBJ2-7; weak D call: TRBD1 (5 bases). The germline gives CDR1 MNHNY, CDR2 SVGAGI (reference sequence). This CDR3 spans 15 amino acids. V lost 0 bases, J lost 3 bases, and 12 bases lay in between.

CDR3 loop: CASSVNQPSGSGRLDNEQFF. For the CDR3, the DNA is TGTGCCAGCAGCGTTAATCAGCCTAGCGGGAGCGGGAGGTTAGACAATGAGCAGTTCTTC. This rearrangement joins TRBV9 to TRBJ2-1; 10 nucleotides align to TRBD2. The CDR3 sequence is 20 residues long. The germline gives CDR1 SGDLS, CDR2 YYNGEE. Trimming cost V 2 bases and J 5 bases; bases outside gene matches: 19.

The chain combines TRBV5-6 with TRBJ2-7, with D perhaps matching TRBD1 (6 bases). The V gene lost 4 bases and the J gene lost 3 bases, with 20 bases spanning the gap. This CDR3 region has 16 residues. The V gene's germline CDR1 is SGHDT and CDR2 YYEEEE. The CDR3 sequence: CASSGRKRDKNYEQYF. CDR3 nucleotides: TGTGCCAGCAGCGGACGAAAACGGGACAAGAACTACGAGCAGTACTTC. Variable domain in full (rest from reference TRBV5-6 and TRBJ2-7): DAGVTQSPTHLIKTRGQQVTLRCSPKSGHDTVSWYQQALGQGPQFIFQYYEEEERQRGNFPDRFSGHQFPNYSSELNVNALLLGDSALYLCASSGRKRDKNYEQYFGPGTRLTVT.

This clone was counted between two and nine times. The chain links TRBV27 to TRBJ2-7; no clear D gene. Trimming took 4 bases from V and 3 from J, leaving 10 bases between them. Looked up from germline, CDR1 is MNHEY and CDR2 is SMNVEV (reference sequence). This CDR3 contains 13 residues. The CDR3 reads CASSSGWGYEQYF. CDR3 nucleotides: TGTGCCAGCAGTTCGGGTTGGGGCTACGAGCAGTACTTC.

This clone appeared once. The CDR3 sequence: CASRTTSVTDTQYF. The CDR3 coding sequence is TGTGCCAGCAGGACTACCTCTGTCACAGATACGCAGTATTTT. This rearrangement joins TRBV27 to TRBJ2-3, with D possibly matching TRBD2 (5 bases). This CDR3 is built from 14 residues. Trimming shortened V by 6 bases and J by 2 bases, and 12 bases separated the two germline ends. In germline, CDR1 is MNHEY, CDR2 SMNVEV (reference sequence).

The CDR3 loop reads CASSYSIQANTEAFF. The CDR3 nucleotides read TGTGCCAGCAGTTACTCGATCCAGGCTAACACTGAAGCTTTCTTT. V gene TRBV6-6 combines with J gene TRBJ1-1; no reliable D call. The CDR3 is made up of 15 amino acids. Germline V gene sequence: CDR1 MNHNY, CDR2 SVGAGI (reference sequence). With 0 bases removed from V and 2 bases from J, the gap between germline ends came to 10 bases.

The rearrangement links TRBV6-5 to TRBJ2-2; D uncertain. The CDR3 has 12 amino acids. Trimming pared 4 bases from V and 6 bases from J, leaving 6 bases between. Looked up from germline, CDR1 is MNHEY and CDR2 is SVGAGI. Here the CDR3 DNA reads TGTGCCAGCAGTTCTTGGCCCGGGGAGCTGTTTTTT. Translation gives CASSSWPGELFF.

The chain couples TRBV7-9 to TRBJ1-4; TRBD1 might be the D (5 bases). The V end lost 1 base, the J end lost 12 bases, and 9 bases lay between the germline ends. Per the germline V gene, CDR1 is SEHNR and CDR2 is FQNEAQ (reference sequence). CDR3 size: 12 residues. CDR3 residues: CASSLVREELFF. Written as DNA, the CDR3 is TGTGCCAGCAGCTTAGTCAGGGAGGAACTGTTTTTT.

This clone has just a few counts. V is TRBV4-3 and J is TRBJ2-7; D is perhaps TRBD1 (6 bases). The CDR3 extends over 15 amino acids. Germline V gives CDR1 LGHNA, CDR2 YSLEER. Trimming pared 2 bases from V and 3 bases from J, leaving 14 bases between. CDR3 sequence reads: CASSQTVGAGYEQYF. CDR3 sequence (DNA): TGCGCCAGCAGCCAAACGGTGGGGGCGGGCTACGAGCAGTACTTC.

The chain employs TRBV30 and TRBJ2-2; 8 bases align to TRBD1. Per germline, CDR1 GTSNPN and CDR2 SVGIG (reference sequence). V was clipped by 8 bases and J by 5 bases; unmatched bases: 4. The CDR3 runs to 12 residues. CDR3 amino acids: CAGTGGTGELFF. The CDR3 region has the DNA TGTGCCGGTACAGGGGGAACCGGGGAGCTGTTTTTT.

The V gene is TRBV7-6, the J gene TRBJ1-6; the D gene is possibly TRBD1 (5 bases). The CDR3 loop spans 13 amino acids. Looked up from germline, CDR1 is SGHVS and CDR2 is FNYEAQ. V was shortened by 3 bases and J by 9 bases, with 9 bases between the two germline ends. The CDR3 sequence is CASSLGGGSPLHF. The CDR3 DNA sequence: TGTGCCAGCAGCTTGGGGGGAGGTTCACCCCTCCACTTT.

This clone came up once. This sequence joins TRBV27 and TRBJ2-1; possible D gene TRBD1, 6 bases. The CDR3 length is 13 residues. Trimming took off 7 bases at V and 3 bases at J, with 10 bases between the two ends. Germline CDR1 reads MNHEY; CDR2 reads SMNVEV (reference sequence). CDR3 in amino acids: CASKGGLYNEQFF. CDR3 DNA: TGTGCCAGCAAAGGGGGTCTCTACAATGAGCAGTTCTTC.

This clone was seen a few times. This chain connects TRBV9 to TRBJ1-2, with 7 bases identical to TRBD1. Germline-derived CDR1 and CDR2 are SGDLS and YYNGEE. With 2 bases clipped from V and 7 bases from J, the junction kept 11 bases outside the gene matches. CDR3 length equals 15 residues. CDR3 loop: CASSVRDSQKRGYTF. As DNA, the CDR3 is TGTGCCAGCAGCGTGAGGGACAGCCAGAAGCGTGGCTACACCTTC.

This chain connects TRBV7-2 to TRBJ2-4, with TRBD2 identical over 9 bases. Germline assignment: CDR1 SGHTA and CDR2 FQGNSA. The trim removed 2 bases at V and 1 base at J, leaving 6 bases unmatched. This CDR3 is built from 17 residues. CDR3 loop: CASSLMREGLAKNIQYF. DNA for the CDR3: TGTGCCAGCAGCTTAATGCGGGAGGGCCTCGCCAAAAACATTCAGTACTTC.

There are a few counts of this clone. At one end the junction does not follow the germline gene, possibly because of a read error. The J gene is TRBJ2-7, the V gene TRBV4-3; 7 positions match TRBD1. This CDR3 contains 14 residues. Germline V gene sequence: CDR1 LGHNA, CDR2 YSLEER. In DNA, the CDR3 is TGCGCCAGCAGCCAAGAGTATAGTACGGGGACAGTGTCCTTC. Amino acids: CASSQEYSTGTVSF.

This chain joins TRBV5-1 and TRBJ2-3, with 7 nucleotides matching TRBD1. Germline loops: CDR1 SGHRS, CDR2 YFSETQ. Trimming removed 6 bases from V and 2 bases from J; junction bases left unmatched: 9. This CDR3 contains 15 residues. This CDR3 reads CASTIQGLNTDTQYF. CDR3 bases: TGCGCCAGCACGATACAGGGGCTAAACACAGATACGCAGTATTTT.

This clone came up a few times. CDR3 coding DNA: TGTGCCAGCAGCTTAGTTCAGGGAGGCGAGCAGTACTTC. Amino acid sequence: CASSLVQGGEQYF. The chain recombines TRBV11-2 with TRBJ2-7, with a weak D call TRBD2 (6 bases). Deletions cut 1 base from V and 6 bases from J, with 10 bases between. CDR1 is SGHAT and CDR2 is FQNNGV in the germline V gene. The CDR3 contains 13 residues. Full variable domain (outside the CDR3, taken from reference TRBV11-2 and TRBJ2-7): EAGVAQSPRYKIIEKRQSVAFWCNPISGHATLYWYQQILGQGPKLLIQFQNNGVVDDSQLPKDRFSAERLKGVDSTLKIQPAKLEDSAVYLCASSLVQGGEQYFGPGTRLTVT.

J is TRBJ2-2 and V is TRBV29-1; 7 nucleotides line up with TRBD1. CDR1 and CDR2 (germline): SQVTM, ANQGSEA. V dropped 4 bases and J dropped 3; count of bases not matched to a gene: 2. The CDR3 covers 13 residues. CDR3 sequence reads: CSVGGGDTGELFF. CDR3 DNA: TGCAGCGTTGGAGGGGGCGACACCGGGGAGCTGTTTTTT.

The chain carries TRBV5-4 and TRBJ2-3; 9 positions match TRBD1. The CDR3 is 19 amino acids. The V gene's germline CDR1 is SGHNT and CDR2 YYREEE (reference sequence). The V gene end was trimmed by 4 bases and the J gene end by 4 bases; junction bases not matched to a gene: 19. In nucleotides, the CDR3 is TGTGCCAGCAGCCTACCGCGGGGCGGACAGGGGTTTTCCTCAGATACGCAGTATTTT. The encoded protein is CASSLPRGGQGFSSDTQYF. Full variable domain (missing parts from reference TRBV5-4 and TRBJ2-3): ETGVTQSPTHLIKTRGQQVTLRCSSQSGHNTVSWYQQALGQGPQFIFQYYREEENGRGNFPPRFSGLQFPNYSSELNVNALELDDSALYLCASSLPRGGQGFSSDTQYFGPGTRLTVL.

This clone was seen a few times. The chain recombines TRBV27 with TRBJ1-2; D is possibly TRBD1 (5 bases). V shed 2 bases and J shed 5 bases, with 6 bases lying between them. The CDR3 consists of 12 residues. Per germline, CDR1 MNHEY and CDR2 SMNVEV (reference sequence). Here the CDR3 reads CASSLEGYGYTF. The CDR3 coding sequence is TGTGCCAGCAGTTTAGAGGGGTATGGCTACACCTTC.

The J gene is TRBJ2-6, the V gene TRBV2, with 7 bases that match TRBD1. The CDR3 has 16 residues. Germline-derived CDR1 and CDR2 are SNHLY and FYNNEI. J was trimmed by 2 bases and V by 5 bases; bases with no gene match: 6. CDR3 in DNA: TGTGCCAGCAGTAGACAGGGTCTAACTGGGGCCAACGTCCTGACTTTC. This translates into CASSRQGLTGANVLTF.

Here the CDR3 reads CASSTLRHEQYF. As DNA, the CDR3 is TGTGCCAGCAGCACCCTTCGCCACGAGCAGTACTTC. This sequence joins TRBV28 and TRBJ2-7; no firm D call. V was shortened by 6 bases and J by 5 bases, with 11 bases between the two germline ends. This CDR3 has 12 amino acids. Germline V gene lookup returns CDR1 MDHEN and CDR2 SYDVKM.